One sample yielded the 23 T cell receptor beta chains listed below, sequenced in a study of blood T cell repertoires in COVID-19. Method: immunoSEQ multiplex PCR; TCRdb's copy keeps in-frame clones and lacks some. The sample has about 160,000 clones; 92% are singletons. The sample comprised peripheral blood. The receptors shown here come from a man aged 25-40 years with COVID-19, enrolled during active disease.

The chain links TRBV10-3 to TRBJ1-4; unclear D gene. Germline assignment: CDR1 ENHRY and CDR2 SYGVKD. V shed 3 bases and J shed 0 bases, with 5 bases lying between them. The CDR3 has 14 amino acids. CDR3 sequence: CAISDRTTNEKLFF. The CDR3 region has the DNA TGTGCCATCAGTGACAGGACAACTAATGAAAAACTGTTTTTT.

This sequence joins TRBV6-5 and TRBJ1-6; no firm D call. Germline-derived CDR1 and CDR2 are MNHEY and SVGAGI. The CDR3 runs to 16 residues. Trimming took off 0 bases at V and 8 bases at J, with 14 bases between the two ends. In DNA form, the CDR3 reads TGTGCCAGCAGTTACTCGAATCCCCGGGGTGATTCACCCCTCCACTTT. It specifies CASSYSNPRGDSPLHF.

This chain uses TRBV19 with TRBJ2-1; tentative D call: TRBD1 (6 bases). The CDR3 loop spans 15 amino acids. V lost 2 bases, J lost 2 bases, and 10 bases lay in between. Germline V CDR1 and CDR2: LNHDA, SQIVND (reference sequence). The CDR3 loop is CASSIQGTTYNEQFF. CDR3 DNA: TGTGCCAGTAGTATACAGGGGACAACCTACAATGAGCAGTTCTTC.

This chain joins TRBV6-6 and TRBJ1-1; D is unclear. The CDR3 runs 14 residues. CDR1 is MNHNY, CDR2 SVGAGI, per germline (reference sequence). Trimming removed 5 bases at V and 0 bases at J, with 10 bases between. The CDR3 region is CASSPQTLNTEAFF. In DNA form, the CDR3 reads TGTGCCAGCAGTCCACAGACCTTGAACACTGAAGCTTTCTTT.

This chain links TRBV27 with TRBJ2-7, with D possibly being TRBD1 (6 bases). The ends were cut back, 5 bases at V and 0 bases at J, with 11 bases in the middle. Germline-derived CDR1 and CDR2 are MNHEY and SMNVEV (reference sequence). The CDR3 sequence is 14 residues long. CDR3 protein: CASSRDTHSYEQYF. The CDR3 DNA is TGTGCCAGCAGTCGGGACACCCACTCCTACGAGCAGTACTTC.

The chain is built from TRBV7-8 and TRBJ2-2, with 10 bases lining up with TRBD2. J lost 2 bases, V lost 6 bases, and 6 bases had no gene match. CDR1 and CDR2 (germline): SGHVS, FQNEAQ. CDR3 length: 16 residues. CDR3 sequence: CASRFGLAVNTGELFF. The CDR3 nucleotides read TGTGCCAGCAGATTTGGACTAGCGGTAAACACCGGGGAGCTGTTTTTT.

The chain carries TRBV6-6 and TRBJ1-4, with 8 positions matching TRBD1. Germline CDR1 MNHNY, CDR2 SVGAGI (reference sequence). Trimming took 2 bases from V and 7 from J; bases not matched to a gene: 0. The CDR3 has 13 residues. CDR3 sequence reads: CASSYGTGEKLFF. As DNA, the CDR3 is TGTGCCAGCAGTTACGGGACAGGTGAAAAACTGTTTTTT.

This clone was seen only once. The chain is built from TRBV2 and TRBJ2-7, with a weak D call TRBD2 (6 bases). CDR3 size: 14 residues. The V end was cut by 7 bases, the J end by 2 bases, with 15 bases between. Germline values: CDR1 SNHLY, CDR2 FYNNEI. The CDR3 region is CASIKGLGAYEQYF. In DNA, the CDR3 is TGTGCCAGCATTAAGGGACTCGGGGCCTACGAGCAGTACTTC.

With regard to this clone: This sample includes further DNA sequences coding for the same CDR3. V usage is TRBV12-3 or TRBV12-4 and J usage is TRBJ2-1; TRBD1 matches 9 bases. The CDR3 has 13 amino acids. V gave up 6 bases and J gave up 6 bases; unmatched junction bases: 3. The CDR3 reads CASRPTGGNEQFF. CDR3 coding DNA: TGTGCCAGCAGACCGACAGGGGGCAATGAGCAGTTCTTC.

The rearrangement joins TRBV5-6 to TRBJ1-4; D is uncertain. The V gene lost 4 bases and the J gene lost 8 bases, with 21 bases spanning the gap. This CDR3 has 16 amino acids. The germline V gene has CDR1 SGHDT and CDR2 YYEEEE. CDR3 amino acids: CASSPVPGGGGEKLFF. CDR3 coding DNA: TGTGCCAGCAGCCCCGTCCCGGGAGGAGGAGGAGAAAAACTGTTTTTT.

The chain carries TRBV5-6 and TRBJ2-7, with 9 positions matching TRBD1. This CDR3 comprises 15 residues. Germline V gene lookup returns CDR1 SGHDT and CDR2 YYEEEE. V gave up 3 bases and J gave up 3 bases; unmatched junction bases: 7. This CDR3 is CASSSEDRGGYEQYF. In nucleotides, the CDR3 is TGTGCCAGCAGCTCAGAGGACAGGGGCGGCTACGAGCAGTACTTC.

This chain uses TRBV30 with TRBJ2-3; 9 bases line up with TRBD2. CDR3 size: 15 residues. V shed 7 bases and J 1 base; nucleotides not matched to a gene: 9. The germline V gene has CDR1 GTSNPN and CDR2 SVGIG (reference sequence). The DNA for the CDR3 is TGTGCCTTAGACCCGAGCGGGAGGCGCACAGATACGCAGTATTTT. Translated: CALDPSGRRTDTQYF.

Here the CDR3 DNA reads TGCGCCAGCAGCCGTACCGGGACAGGGGCCCAGGGACAGTTCTTC. Protein: CASSRTGTGAQGQFF. The chain carries TRBV4-1 and TRBJ2-1; 10 positions agree with TRBD1. Per germline, CDR1 MGHRA and CDR2 YSYEKL. V was pared by 4 bases and J by 13 bases, with 13 bases of the junction left unmatched. The CDR3 consists of 15 residues.

The chain employs TRBV7-3 and TRBJ2-1; TRBD1 aligns across 7 bases. CDR3 length: 16 residues. The V gene's germline CDR1 is SGHTA and CDR2 FQGTGA. V gave up 5 bases and J gave up 7 bases; unmatched junction bases: 14. The CDR3 DNA sequence: TGTGCCAGCAGCAACACAGGGGACACCCTCCGTAATGAGCAGTTCTTC. Amino acid sequence: CASSNTGDTLRNEQFF.

This chain uses TRBV5-6 with TRBJ2-3, with D perhaps matching TRBD2 (5 bases). There are 16 residues in the CDR3. Trimming stripped 3 bases from V and 4 bases from J, with 18 bases between. Germline values: CDR1 SGHDT, CDR2 YYEEEE. The CDR3: CASSSGLYVGPDTQYF. The CDR3 coding sequence is TGTGCCAGCAGCTCTGGACTCTACGTCGGCCCAGATACGCAGTATTTT. The full variable domain, in which reference TRBV5-6 and TRBJ2-3 provide the parts outside the CDR3, is DAGVTQSPTHLIKTRGQQVTLRCSPKSGHDTVSWYQQALGQGPQFIFQYYEEEERQRGNFPDRFSGHQFPNYSSELNVNALLLGDSALYLCASSSGLYVGPDTQYFGPGTRLTVL.

The rearrangement uses TRBV18 and TRBJ2-3, with 10 bases fitting TRBD2. CDR3 size: 16 residues. V shed 1 base and J 4 bases; nucleotides not matched to a gene: 5. Germline loops: CDR1 KGHSH, CDR2 LQKENI. The CDR3 nucleotides are TGTGCCAGCTCACCACGAAGAGCGGGAGGGTCAGATACGCAGTATTTT. This codes for CASSPRRAGGSDTQYF.

The V and J genes are TRBV25-1 and TRBJ1-5; D remains unclear. This CDR3 comprises 14 residues. Trimming took off 6 bases at V and 3 bases at J, with 12 bases between the two ends. The germline CDR1 and CDR2 sequences are MGHDK and SYGVNS. CDR3 amino acids: CASSDGGINQPQHF. CDR3 bases: TGTGCCAGCAGCGACGGAGGTATCAATCAGCCCCAGCATTTT.

The chain links TRBV6-5 to TRBJ1-4, with D tentatively TRBD1 (6 bases). Germline V lookup: CDR1 MNHEY, CDR2 SVGAGI. The CDR3 is 15 residues long. The V and J ends lost 7 bases and 4 bases respectively, with 16 bases between them. CDR3 DNA sequence: TGTGCCAGCACCAGAAAAGGACAGCTTAATGAAAAACTGTTTTTT. It specifies CASTRKGQLNEKLFF.

This chain uses TRBV10-3 with TRBJ1-2; 9 bases align to TRBD1. The CDR3 length is 13 residues. Germline CDR1 is ENHRY and CDR2 is SYGVKD. V was clipped by 7 bases and J by 2 bases; unmatched bases: 2. DNA of the CDR3: TGTGCCATCACCGGGACAGGGAACTATGGCTACACCTTC. Residues: CAITGTGNYGYTF.

The genes are TRBV7-9 and TRBJ2-7; possible D gene TRBD1, 6 bases. Trimming took 5 bases from V and 0 from J, leaving 14 bases between them. Germline assignment: CDR1 SEHNR and CDR2 FQNEAQ (reference sequence). The CDR3 spans 15 residues. CDR3 sequence: CASSQLRDISYEQYF. In nucleotides, the CDR3 is TGTGCCAGCAGCCAACTTCGGGACATCTCCTACGAGCAGTACTTC. The full variable domain, its missing parts supplied by reference TRBV7-9 and TRBJ2-7, is DTGVSQNPRHKITKRGQNVTFRCDPISEHNRLYWYRQTLGQGPEFLTYFQNEAQLEKSRLLSDRFSAERPKGSFSTLEIQRTEQGDSAMYLCASSQLRDISYEQYFGPGTRLTVT.

The chain links TRBV7-2 to TRBJ1-1; possible D gene TRBD1, 5 bases. CDR3 length: 14 amino acids. The V end was cut by 2 bases, the J end by 5 bases, with 12 bases between. Per the germline V gene, CDR1 is SGHTA and CDR2 is FQGNSA. The CDR3 sequence: CASSLNWGETEAFF. The CDR3 coding sequence is TGTGCCAGCAGCTTAAATTGGGGGGAAACTGAAGCTTTCTTT.

V is TRBV6-5 and J is TRBJ2-5; TRBD1 might be the D (6 bases). V was shortened by 2 bases and J by 2 bases, with 9 bases between the two germline ends. The CDR3 runs 14 residues. In germline, CDR1 is MNHEY, CDR2 SVGAGI. CDR3 residues: CASSYNREQETQYF. The CDR3 coding sequence is TGTGCCAGCAGTTACAACAGGGAACAAGAGACCCAGTACTTC.

CDR3 nucleotide sequence: TGTGCCAGCAGCCGGCGGGGGGCATCGAGCTCCTACGAGCAGTACTTC. Its protein product is CASSRRGASSSYEQYF. The chain is built from TRBV7-2 and TRBJ2-7; 8 nucleotides match TRBD2. J gave up 0 bases and V 5 bases, and 9 bases lay outside the gene matches. Looked up from germline, CDR1 is SGHTA and CDR2 is FQGNSA. This CDR3 is built from 16 residues.